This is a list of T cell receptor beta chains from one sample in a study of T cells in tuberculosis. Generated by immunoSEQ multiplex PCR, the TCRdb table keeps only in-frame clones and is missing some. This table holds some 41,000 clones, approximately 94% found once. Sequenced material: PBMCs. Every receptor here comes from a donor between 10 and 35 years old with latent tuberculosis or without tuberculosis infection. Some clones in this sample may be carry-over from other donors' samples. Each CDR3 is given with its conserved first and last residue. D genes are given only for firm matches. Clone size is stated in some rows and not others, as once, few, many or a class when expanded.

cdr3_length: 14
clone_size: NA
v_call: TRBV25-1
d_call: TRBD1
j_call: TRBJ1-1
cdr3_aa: CASSFGTGHTEAFF
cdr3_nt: TGTGCCAGCAGTTTTGGGACAGGTCATACTGAAGCTTTCTTT

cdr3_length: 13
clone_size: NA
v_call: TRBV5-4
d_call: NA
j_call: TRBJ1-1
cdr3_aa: CASSPVTNTEAFF
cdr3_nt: TGTGCCAGCAGCCCGGTTACGAACACTGAAGCTTTCTTT

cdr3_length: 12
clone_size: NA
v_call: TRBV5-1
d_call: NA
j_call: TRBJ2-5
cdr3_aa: CASSLDMETQYF
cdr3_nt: TGCGCCAGCAGCTTGGATATGGAGACCCAGTACTTC

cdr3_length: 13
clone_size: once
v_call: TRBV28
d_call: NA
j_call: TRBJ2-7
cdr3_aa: CASSFFSGYEQYF
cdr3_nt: TGTGCCAGCAGTTTCTTTTCGGGCTACGAGCAGTACTTC

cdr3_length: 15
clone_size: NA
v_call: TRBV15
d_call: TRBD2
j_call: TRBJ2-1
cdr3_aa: CATSLTSGRNNEQFF
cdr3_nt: TGTGCCACCAGCCTGACTAGCGGGAGGAACAATGAGCAGTTCTTC

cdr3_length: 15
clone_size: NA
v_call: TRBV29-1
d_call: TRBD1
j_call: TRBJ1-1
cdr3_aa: CSVDRDRGPYTEAFF
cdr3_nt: TGCAGCGTAGACCGGGACAGGGGGCCCTACACTGAAGCTTTCTTT

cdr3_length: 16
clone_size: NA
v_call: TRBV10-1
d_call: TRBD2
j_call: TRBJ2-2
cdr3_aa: CASSISSGRASGELFF
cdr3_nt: TGCGCCAGCAGTATTTCTAGCGGGAGGGCCTCCGGGGAGCTGTTTTTT

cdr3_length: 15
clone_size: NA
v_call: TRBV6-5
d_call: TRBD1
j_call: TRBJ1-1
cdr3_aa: CASSYTYRGNTEAFF
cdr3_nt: TGTGCCAGCAGTTACACTTACAGGGGGAACACTGAAGCTTTCTTT

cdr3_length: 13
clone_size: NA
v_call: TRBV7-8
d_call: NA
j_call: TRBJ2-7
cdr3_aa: CASSLGLRGEQYF
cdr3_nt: TGTGCCAGCAGCTTAGGACTTAGGGGCGAGCAGTACTTC

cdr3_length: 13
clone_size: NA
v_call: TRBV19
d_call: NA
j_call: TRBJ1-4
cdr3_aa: CASSPTGRENLFF
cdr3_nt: TGTGCCAGCTCCCCCACAGGTCGAGAAAACCTGTTTTTT

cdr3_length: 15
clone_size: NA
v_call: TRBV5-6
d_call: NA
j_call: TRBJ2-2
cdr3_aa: CASSSLAPSTGELFF
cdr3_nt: TGTGCCAGCAGCTCCTTAGCGCCCAGCACCGGGGAGCTGTTTTTT

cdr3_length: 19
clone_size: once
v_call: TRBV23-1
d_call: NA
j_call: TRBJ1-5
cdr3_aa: CASSQFPPPRLNSNQPQHF
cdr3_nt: TGCGCCAGCAGTCAATTTCCACCCCCCAGACTTAATAGCAATCAGCCCCAGCATTTT

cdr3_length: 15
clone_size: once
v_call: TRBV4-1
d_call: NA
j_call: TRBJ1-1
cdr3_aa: CASSQSRQANTEAFF
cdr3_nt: TGCGCCAGCAGCCAATCACGCCAGGCGAACACTGAAGCTTTCTTT

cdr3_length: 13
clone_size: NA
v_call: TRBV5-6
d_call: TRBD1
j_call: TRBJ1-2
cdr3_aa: CASSLNRGLGYTF
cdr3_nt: TGTGCCAGCAGCTTGAACAGGGGGCTCGGCTACACCTTC

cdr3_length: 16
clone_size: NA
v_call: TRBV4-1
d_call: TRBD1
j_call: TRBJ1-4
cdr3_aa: CASSQVDRGIGEKLFF
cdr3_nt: TGCGCCAGCAGCCAAGTGGACAGGGGAATAGGTGAAAAACTGTTTTTT

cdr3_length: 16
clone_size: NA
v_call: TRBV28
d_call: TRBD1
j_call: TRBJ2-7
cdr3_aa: CASSSPWTGVGDEQYF
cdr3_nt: TGTGCCAGCAGTTCACCATGGACAGGGGTTGGTGACGAGCAGTACTTC

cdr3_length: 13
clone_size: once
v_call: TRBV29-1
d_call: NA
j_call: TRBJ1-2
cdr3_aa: CSVEVLQGYGYTF
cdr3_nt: TGCAGCGTTGAAGTTCTACAGGGCTACGGCTACACCTTC

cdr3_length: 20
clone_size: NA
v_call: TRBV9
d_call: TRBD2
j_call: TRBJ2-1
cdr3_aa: CASSARQGKVAGVSYNEQFF
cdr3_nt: TGTGCCAGCAGCGCCCGACAGGGAAAGGTAGCGGGAGTCTCGTACAATGAGCAGTTCTTC

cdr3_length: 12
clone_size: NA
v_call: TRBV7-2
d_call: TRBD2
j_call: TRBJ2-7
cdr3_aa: CASSNPGLGFNF
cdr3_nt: TGTGCCAGCAGCAACCCGGGACTAGGCTTCAACTTC

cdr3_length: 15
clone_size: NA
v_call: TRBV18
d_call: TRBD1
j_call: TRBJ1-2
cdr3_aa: CASSAIPGQVVGYTF
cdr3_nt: TGTGCCAGCTCAGCAATCCCGGGACAGGTGGTTGGCTACACCTTC

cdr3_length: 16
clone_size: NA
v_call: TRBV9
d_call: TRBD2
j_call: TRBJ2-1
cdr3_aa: CASSEEGSGAYNEQFF
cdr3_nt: TGTGCCAGCAGCGAGGAGGGGAGCGGGGCCTACAATGAGCAGTTCTTC

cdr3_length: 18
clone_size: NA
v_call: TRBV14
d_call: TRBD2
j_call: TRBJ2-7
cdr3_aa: CASSQLRSPSGRPYEQYF
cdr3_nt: TGTGCCAGCAGCCAACTCCGTTCGCCTAGCGGGAGGCCCTACGAGCAGTACTTC

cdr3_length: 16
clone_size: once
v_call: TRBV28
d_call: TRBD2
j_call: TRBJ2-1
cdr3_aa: CASKYPSGRLYNEQFF
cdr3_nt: TGTGCCAGCAAGTACCCTAGCGGGAGGTTATACAATGAGCAGTTCTTC

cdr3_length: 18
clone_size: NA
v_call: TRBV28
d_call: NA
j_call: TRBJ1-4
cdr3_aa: CASSFMGTGGGSGEKLFF
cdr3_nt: TGTGCCAGCAGTTTTATGGGTACGGGGGGAGGGTCCGGTGAAAAACTGTTTTTT

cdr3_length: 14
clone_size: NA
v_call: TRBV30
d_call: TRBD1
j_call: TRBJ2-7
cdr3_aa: CAWGGTGKMYEQYF
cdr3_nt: TGTGCCTGGGGGGGGACAGGGAAAATGTACGAGCAGTACTTC

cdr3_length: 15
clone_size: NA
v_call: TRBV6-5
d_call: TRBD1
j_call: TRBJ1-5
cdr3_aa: CASSPRQGFGQPQHF
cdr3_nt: TGTGCCAGCAGTCCCCGACAGGGCTTTGGTCAGCCCCAGCATTTT

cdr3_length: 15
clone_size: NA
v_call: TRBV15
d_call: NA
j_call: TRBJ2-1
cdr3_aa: CATSRDGANYDEQFF
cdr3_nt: TGTGCCACCAGCAGAGATGGGGCCAACTACGATGAGCAGTTCTTC

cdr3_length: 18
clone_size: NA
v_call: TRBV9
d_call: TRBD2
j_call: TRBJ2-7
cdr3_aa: CASSATPKTSGDDYEQYF
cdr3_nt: TGTGCCAGCAGCGCAACCCCTAAGACTAGCGGGGACGACTACGAGCAGTACTTC